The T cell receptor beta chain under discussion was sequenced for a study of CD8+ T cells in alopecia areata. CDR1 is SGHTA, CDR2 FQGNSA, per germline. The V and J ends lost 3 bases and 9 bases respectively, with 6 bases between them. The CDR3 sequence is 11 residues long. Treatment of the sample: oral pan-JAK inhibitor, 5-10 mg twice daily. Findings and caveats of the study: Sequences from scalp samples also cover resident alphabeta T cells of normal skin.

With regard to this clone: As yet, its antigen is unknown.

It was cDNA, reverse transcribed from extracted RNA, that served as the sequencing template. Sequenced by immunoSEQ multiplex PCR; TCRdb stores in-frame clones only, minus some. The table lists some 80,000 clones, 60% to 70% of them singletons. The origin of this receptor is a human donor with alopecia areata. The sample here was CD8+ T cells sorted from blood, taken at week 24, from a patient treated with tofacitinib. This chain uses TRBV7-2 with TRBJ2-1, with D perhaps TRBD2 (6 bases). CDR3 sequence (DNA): TGTACCAGCAGCTTCGGGGGTGAGCAGTTCTTC. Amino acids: CTSSFGGEQFF.